This TCR beta chain was captured by sequencing in a study of T-cell reconstitution after alpha-beta-depleted transplantation in children. There are 16 residues in the CDR3. Germline CDR1 SNHLY, CDR2 FYNNEI. As it was prepared, the TCRbeta library received unique molecular identifiers. TCRdb called the PCR reads again in MiXCR, with one record for every CDR3 protein. The sample has about 540,000 distinct CDR3 sequences, about 18% seen once; the top ten hold roughly 3.3%. This clonotype has a single count. The germline gene is not matched at one end of the junction; a read error may be the cause. This sequence originates from a human donor who donated a stem cell graft to a child with acute lymphoblastic leukemia. The chain has TRBV2 and TRBJ2-1; 12 bases fit TRBD2. Sequenced material: PBMCs from the stem cell graft donor, taken from the stem cell graft. The CDR3 region has the DNA TGTGCCAGCAGGAGGGGACTAGCGGGCTCCTACAATGAGCTGTTCTTC. Residues: CASRRGLAGSYNELFF.